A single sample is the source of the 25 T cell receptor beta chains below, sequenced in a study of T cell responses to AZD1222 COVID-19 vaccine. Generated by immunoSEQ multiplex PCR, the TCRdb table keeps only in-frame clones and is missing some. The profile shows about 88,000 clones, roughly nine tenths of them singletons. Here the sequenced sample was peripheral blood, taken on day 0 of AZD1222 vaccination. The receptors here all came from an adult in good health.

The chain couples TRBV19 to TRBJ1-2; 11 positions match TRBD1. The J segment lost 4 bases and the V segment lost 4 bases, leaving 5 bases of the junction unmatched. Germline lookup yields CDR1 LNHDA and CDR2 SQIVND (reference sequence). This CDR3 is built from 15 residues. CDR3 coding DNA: TGTGCCAGTAGTAGCCCAGGACAGGGGGCCTATGGCTACACCTTC. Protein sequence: CASSSPGQGAYGYTF.

CDR3 sequence (DNA): TGTGCCAGCAGACGGCGGGACACCGGGGAGCTGTTTTTT. Protein: CASRRRDTGELFF. The rearrangement links TRBV28 to TRBJ2-2, with D possibly TRBD2 on 5 matching bases. The V gene's germline CDR1 is MDHEN and CDR2 SYDVKM. The CDR3 has 13 residues. Trimming stripped 6 bases from V and 3 bases from J, with 8 bases between.

The CDR3 sequence is CASSYGPDYPTSGANVLTF. The CDR3, as DNA: TGTGCCAGCAGTTACGGGCCCGATTACCCAACGTCTGGGGCCAACGTCCTGACTTTC. V gene TRBV6-2 or TRBV6-3 combines with J gene TRBJ2-6, with D hard to call. The CDR3 has 19 residues. The germline CDR1 and CDR2 sequences are MNHEY and SVGEGT. V shed 2 bases and J shed 1 base, with 18 bases lying between them.

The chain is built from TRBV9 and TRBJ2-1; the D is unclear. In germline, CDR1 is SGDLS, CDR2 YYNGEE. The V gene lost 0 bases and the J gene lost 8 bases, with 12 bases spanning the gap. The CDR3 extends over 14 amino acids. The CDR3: CASSVEGRVHEQFF. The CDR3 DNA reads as TGTGCCAGCAGCGTAGAGGGTCGGGTTCATGAGCAGTTCTTC.

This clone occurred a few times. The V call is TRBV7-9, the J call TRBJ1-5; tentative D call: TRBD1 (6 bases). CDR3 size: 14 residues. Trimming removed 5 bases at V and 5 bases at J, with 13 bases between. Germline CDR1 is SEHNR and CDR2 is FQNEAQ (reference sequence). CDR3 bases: TGTGCCAGCAGCCCCGGACAGTCGGATCAGCCCCAGCATTTT. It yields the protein CASSPGQSDQPQHF.

The CDR3 is CATKPGQGAFTQYF. CDR3 DNA sequence: TGTGCCACTAAACCGGGACAGGGGGCTTTTACGCAGTATTTT. The chain is built from TRBV19 and TRBJ2-3; 12 nucleotides match TRBD1. V gave up 10 bases and J gave up 8 bases; unmatched junction bases: 10. The CDR3 extends over 14 amino acids. Germline V gene sequence: CDR1 LNHDA, CDR2 SQIVND (reference sequence). The variable domain in full, with the rest retrieved from reference TRBV19 and TRBJ2-3, is DGGITQSPKYLFRKEGQNVTLSCEQNLNHDAMYWYRQDPGQGLRLIYYSQIVNDFQKGDIAEGYSVSREKKESFPLTVTSAQKNPTAFYLCATKPGQGAFTQYFGPGTRLTVL.

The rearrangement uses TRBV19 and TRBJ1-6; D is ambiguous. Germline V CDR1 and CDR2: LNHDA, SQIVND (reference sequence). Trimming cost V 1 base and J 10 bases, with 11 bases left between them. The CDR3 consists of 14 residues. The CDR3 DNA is TGTGCCAGTAGTATAGCCACCGGGGAATCACCCCTCCACTTT. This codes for CASSIATGESPLHF.

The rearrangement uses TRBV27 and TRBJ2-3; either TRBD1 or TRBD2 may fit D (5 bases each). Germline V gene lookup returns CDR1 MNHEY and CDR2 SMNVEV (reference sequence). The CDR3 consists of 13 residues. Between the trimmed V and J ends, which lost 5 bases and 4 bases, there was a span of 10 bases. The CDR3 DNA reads TGTGCCAGCAGTCGGCTGGGGGCAGATACGCAGTATTTT. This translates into CASSRLGADTQYF.

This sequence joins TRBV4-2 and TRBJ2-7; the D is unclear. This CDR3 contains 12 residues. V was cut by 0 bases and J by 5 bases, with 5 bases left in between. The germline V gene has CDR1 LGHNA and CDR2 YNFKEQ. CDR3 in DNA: TGTGCCAGCAGCCAAGATTCCCACGAGCAGTACTTC. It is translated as CASSQDSHEQYF.

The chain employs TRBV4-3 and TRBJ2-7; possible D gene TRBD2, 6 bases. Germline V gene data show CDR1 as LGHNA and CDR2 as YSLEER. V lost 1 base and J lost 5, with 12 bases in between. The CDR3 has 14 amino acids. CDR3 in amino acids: CASSQGRVDHEQYF. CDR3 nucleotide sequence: TGCGCCAGCAGCCAAGGGAGGGTGGACCACGAGCAGTACTTC.

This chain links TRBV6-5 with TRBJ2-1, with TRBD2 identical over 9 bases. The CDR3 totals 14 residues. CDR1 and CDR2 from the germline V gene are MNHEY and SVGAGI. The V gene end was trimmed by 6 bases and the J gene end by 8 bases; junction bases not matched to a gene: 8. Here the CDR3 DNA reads TGTGCCAGCAGGATGGGACTAGCTGGGGATGAGCAGTTCTTC. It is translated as CASRMGLAGDEQFF.

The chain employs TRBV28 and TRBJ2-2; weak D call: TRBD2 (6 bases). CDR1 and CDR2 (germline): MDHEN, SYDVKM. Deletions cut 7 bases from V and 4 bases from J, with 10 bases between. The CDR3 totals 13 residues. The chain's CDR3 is CASTSGVTGELFF. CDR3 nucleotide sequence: TGTGCCAGCACCTCGGGGGTCACCGGGGAGCTGTTTTTT.

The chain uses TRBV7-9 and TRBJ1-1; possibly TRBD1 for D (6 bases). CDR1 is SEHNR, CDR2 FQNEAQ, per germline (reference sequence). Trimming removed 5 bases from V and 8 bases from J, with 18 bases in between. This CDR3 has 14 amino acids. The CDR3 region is CASSPFMDSEEAFF. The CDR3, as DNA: TGTGCCAGCAGCCCATTCATGGACAGCGAAGAAGCTTTCTTT. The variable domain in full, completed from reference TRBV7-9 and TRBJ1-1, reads DTGVSQNPRHKITKRGQNVTFRCDPISEHNRLYWYRQTLGQGPEFLTYFQNEAQLEKSRLLSDRFSAERPKGSFSTLEIQRTEQGDSAMYLCASSPFMDSEEAFFGQGTRLTVV.

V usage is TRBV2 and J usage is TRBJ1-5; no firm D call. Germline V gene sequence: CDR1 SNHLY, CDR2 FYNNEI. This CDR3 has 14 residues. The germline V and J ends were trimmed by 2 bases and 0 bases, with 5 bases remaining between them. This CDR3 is CASSENLSNQPQHF. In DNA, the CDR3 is TGTGCCAGCAGTGAAAACCTTAGCAATCAGCCCCAGCATTTT.

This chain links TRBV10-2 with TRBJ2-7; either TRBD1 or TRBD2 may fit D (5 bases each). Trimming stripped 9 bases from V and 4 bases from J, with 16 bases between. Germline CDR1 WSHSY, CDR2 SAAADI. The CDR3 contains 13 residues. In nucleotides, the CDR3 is TGCGCCAGTTCTTGGGACCTTCGGTACGAGCAGTACTTC. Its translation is CASSWDLRYEQYF.

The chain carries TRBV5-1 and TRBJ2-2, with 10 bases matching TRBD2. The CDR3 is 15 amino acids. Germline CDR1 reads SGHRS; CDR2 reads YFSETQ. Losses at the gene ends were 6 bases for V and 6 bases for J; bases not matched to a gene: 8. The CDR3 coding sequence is TGCGCCAGCACCCCGGCTAGCGGGAGCTCCGGGGAGCTGTTTTTT. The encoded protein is CASTPASGSSGELFF.

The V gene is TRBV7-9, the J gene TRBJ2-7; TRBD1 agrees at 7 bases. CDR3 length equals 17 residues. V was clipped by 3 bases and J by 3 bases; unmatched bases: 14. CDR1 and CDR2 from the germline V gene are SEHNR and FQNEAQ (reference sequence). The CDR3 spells CASSFSPDRVQDYEQYF. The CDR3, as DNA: TGTGCCAGCAGCTTCTCGCCAGACAGGGTCCAAGACTACGAGCAGTACTTC.

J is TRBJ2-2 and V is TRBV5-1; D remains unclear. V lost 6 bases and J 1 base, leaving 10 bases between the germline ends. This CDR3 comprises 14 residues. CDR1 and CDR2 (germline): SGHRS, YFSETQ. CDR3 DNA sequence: TGCGCCAGCAAATTCTTGGAGAACACCGGGGAGCTGTTTTTT. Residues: CASKFLENTGELFF.

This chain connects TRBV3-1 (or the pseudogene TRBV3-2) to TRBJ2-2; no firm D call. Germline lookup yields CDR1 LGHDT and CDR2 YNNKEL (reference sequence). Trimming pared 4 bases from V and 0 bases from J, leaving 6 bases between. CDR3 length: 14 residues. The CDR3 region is CASSPSPNTGELFF. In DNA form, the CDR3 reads TGTGCCAGCAGCCCAAGCCCGAACACCGGGGAGCTGTTTTTT.

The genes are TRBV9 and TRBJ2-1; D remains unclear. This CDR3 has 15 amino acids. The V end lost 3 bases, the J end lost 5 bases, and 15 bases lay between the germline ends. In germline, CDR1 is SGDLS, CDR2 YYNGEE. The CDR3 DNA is TGTGCCAGCAGCGCTCGAAGTGTGGCCCACAATGAGCAGTTCTTC. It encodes CASSARSVAHNEQFF.

The CDR3 protein is CATTAAGETYNEQFF. The CDR3 bases are TGTGCCACCACCGCGGCGGGAGAAACCTACAATGAGCAGTTCTTC. The V gene is TRBV15, the J gene TRBJ2-1, with 7 nucleotides matching TRBD2. This CDR3 contains 15 residues. CDR1 and CDR2 (germline): LNHNV, YYDKDF (reference sequence). V lost 7 bases to trimming and J lost 2 bases; unmatched junction nucleotides: 8.

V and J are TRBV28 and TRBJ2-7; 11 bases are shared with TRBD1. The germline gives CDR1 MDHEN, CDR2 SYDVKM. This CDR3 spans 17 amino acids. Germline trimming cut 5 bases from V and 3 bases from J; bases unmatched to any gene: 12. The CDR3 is CASSLLPGQGGFYEQYF. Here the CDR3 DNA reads TGTGCCAGCAGTCTTTTACCGGGACAGGGGGGTTTCTACGAGCAGTACTTC.

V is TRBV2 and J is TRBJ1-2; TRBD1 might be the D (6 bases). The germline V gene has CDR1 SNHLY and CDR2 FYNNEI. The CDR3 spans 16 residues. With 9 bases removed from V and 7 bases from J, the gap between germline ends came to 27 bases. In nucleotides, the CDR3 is TGTGCCAGTGTAAGGTACCGGGACACGGTCCTTTCTGGCTACACCTTC. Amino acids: CASVRYRDTVLSGYTF.

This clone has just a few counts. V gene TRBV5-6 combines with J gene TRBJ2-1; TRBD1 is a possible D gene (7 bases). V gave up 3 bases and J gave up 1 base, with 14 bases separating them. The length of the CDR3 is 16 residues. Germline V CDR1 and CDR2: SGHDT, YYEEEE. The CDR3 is CASSSTRGVSYNEQFF. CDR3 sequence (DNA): TGTGCCAGCAGCTCAACCAGGGGGGTATCCTACAATGAGCAGTTCTTC.

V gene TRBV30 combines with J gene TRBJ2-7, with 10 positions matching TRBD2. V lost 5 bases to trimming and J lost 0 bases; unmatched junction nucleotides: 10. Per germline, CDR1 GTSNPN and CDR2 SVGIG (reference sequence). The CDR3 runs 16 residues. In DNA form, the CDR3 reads TGTGCCTGGCTCCGCCCTAGCGGGAGAAGCTCCTACGAGCAGTACTTC. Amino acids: CAWLRPSGRSSYEQYF.